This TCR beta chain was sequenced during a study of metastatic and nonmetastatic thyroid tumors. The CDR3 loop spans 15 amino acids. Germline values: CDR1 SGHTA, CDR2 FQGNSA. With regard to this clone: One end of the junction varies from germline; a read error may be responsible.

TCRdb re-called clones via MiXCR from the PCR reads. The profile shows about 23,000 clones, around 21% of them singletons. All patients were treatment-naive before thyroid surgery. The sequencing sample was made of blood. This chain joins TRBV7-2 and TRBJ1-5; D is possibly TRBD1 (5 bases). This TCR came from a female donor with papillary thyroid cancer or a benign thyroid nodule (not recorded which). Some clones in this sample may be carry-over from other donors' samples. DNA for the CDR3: TGTGCCAGTAGCTCCCCGGGAGGACAAAATCAGCCCCAGCATTTT. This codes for CASSSPGGQNQPQHF.